The present entry profiles one T cell receptor (beta chain) with its context. Its antigen is still unknown. The length of the CDR3 is 19 residues. V dropped 1 base and J dropped 9 bases, with 25 bases sitting between them. CDR1 and CDR2 (germline): MDHEN, SYDVKM. The data originate from a study of prognosis after radiotherapy for stage I lung cancer. Study background: Radiotherapy: SBRT, 3 to 5 fractions, biologically effective dose at least 100 Gy. Stereotactic body radiotherapy was given without concurrent therapy in all patients. Distant metastases after radiotherapy occurred in a few patients at a median of about seven months; some 14 showed no significant progression. Study observations and caveats: Tumor specificity of expanded TCR clones went undetermined.

Genomic DNA was the source, and TCR beta CDR3 was amplified from it by two-round multiplex PCR. Amplification in first-round PCR relied on primers specific to each TRBV and TRBJ gene. One entry per CDR3 protein results from TCRdb running MiXCR on the multiplex PCR reads. Of roughly 30,000 distinct CDR3 sequences listed, under 60% are singletons. This receptor was identified in a donor aged 50 or older with non-small cell lung cancer. The sequencing here drew on PBMCs, taken before or after stereotactic body radiation therapy (not recorded which). This rearrangement joins TRBV28 to TRBJ1-6; no definite D call. The DNA for the CDR3 is TGTGCCAGCAGTTTATTCATTATCCGCCGGACGGTAAGCGGTTCACCCCTCCACTTT. Translation gives CASSLFIIRRTVSGSPLHF.